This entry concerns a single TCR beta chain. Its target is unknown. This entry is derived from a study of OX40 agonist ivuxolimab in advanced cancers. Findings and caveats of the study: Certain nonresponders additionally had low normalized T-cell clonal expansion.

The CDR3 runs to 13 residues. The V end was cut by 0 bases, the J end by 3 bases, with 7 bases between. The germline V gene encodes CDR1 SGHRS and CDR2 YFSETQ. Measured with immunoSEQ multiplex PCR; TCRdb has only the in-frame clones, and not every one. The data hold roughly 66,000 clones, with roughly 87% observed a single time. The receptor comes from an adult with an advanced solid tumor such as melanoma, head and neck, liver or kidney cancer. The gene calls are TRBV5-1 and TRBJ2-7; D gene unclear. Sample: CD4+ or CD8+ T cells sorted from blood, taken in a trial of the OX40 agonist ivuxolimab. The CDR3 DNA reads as TGCGCCAGCAGCTTGGAACGGTACTACGAGCAGTACTTC. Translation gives CASSLERYYEQYF. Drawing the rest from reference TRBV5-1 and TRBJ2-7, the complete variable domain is KAGVTQTPRYLIKTRGQQVTLSCSPISGHRSVSWYQQTPGQGLQFLFEYFSETQRNKGNFPGRFSGRQFSNSRSEMNVSTLELGDSALYLCASSLERYYEQYFGPGTRLTVT.